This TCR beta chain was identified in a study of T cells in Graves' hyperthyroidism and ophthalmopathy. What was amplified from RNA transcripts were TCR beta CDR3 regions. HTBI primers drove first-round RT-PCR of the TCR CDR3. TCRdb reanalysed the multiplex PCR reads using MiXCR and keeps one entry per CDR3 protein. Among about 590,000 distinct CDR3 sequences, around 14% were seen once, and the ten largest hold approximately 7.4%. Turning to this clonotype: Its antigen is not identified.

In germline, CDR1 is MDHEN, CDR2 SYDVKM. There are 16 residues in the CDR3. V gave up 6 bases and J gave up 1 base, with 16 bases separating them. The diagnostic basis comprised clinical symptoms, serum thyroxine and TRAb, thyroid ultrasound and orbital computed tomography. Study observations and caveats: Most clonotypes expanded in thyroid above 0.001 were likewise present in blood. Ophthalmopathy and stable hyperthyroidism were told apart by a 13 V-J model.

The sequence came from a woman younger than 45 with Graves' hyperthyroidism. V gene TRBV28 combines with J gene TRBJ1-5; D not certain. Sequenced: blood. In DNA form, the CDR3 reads TGTGCCAGCAGCCCCAAAGGATACACAAGCAATCAGCCCCAGCATTTT. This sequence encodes CASSPKGYTSNQPQHF.